These T cell receptor beta chains were read from a single sample in a study of T cell responses to AZD1222 COVID-19 vaccine. Data came from immunoSEQ multiplex PCR; TCRdb stores just in-frame clones and leaves some out. The sample consists of 150,000 or so clones, around 89% of them appearing once. The source material was peripheral blood, sampled on day 0 of AZD1222 vaccination. These receptors were obtained from an adult in good health. Each CDR3 is given with its conserved first and last residue. The D gene is left open where the match is weak. Where a row states a size, it is once, few, many or the class of an expanded clone; other rows omit it.

V gene	CDR3 length	D gene	J gene	clone size	CDR3 DNA	CDR3 protein
TRBV2	13	-	TRBJ2-7	-	TGTGCCAGCATGTTACCGGGATCCTACGAGCAGTACTTC	CASMLPGSYEQYF
TRBV5-4	16	-	TRBJ2-2	-	TGTGCCAGCAGCTCGGGCAGGGTGAAAGCTTTCGGGGAGCTGTTTTTT	CASSSGRVKAFGELFF
TRBV4-1	17	TRBD2	TRBJ2-2	-	TGCGCCAGCGGGGGTCCACTTGCGGGAGTAGGCACCGGGGAGCTGTTTTTT	CASGGPLAGVGTGELFF
TRBV13	11	-	TRBJ2-2	few	TGTGCCAGCAGCTTAGCTGGGGAGCTGTTTTTT	CASSLAGELFF
TRBV5-1	14	-	TRBJ2-1	few	TGCGCCAGCAGCTATGGATGGGTTGACAATGAGCAGTTCTTC	CASSYGWVDNEQFF
TRBV5-1	16	TRBD2	TRBJ2-7	-	TGCGCCAGCAGCCACGGACTAGCGGGAGACTCCTACGAGCAGTACTTC	CASSHGLAGDSYEQYF
TRBV27	13	-	TRBJ1-1	-	TGTGCCAGCAGTTTGGAACGGAGCACTGAAGCTTTCTTT	CASSLERSTEAFF
TRBV5-4	15	-	TRBJ1-3	-	TGTGCCAGCAGCTTCGAAGGGGCGCGGGGAAACACCATATATTTT	CASSFEGARGNTIYF
TRBV6-1	16	-	TRBJ1-2	once	TGTGCCAGCAGTGAAGAAGGGACCCACAGGGACTATGGCTACACCTTC	CASSEEGTHRDYGYTF
TRBV7-9	13	-	TRBJ1-5	once	TGTGCCAGCAGCTTAGGGCACAATCAGCCCCAGCATTTT	CASSLGHNQPQHF
TRBV27	14	-	TRBJ1-5	-	TGTGCCAGCAGAAGTGGAGCGGTCTATCAGCCCCAGCATTTT	CASRSGAVYQPQHF
TRBV3-1/TRBV3-2	15	TRBD1	TRBJ1-5	-	TGTGCCAGCAGCCAGTCGACAGGGGGTCTTCAGCCCCAGCATTTT	CASSQSTGGLQPQHF
TRBV19	13	-	TRBJ1-1	-	TGTGCCAGTAGTATATTAGGCACAGGATGGCCTTTCTTT	CASSILGTGWPFF
TRBV29-1	15	-	TRBJ2-1	few	TGCAGCGTCGAAGGGCCATCAGGGGATAACAATGAGCAGTTCTTC	CSVEGPSGDNNEQFF
TRBV14	15	-	TRBJ1-5	-	TGTGCCAGCAGCCAAGAAAAGGGGGGCAATCAGCCCCAGCATTTT	CASSQEKGGNQPQHF
TRBV19	13	-	TRBJ2-3	-	TGTGCCAGTAGTAACATCCACACAGATACGCAGTATTTT	CASSNIHTDTQYF
TRBV9	15	-	TRBJ2-7	few	TGTGCCAGCAGCGTAGGAACCGGGGGAACCTACGAGCAGTACTTC	CASSVGTGGTYEQYF
TRBV6-2/TRBV6-3	15	TRBD1	TRBJ2-1	-	TGTGCCAGCAGTCCCGTGGGACAGGGCTCCGATGAGCAGTTCTTC	CASSPVGQGSDEQFF
TRBV5-1	15	TRBD1	TRBJ2-3	-	TGCGCCAGCAGCCCGGGACAGGTACTCACAGATACGCAGTATTTT	CASSPGQVLTDTQYF
TRBV3-1/TRBV3-2	14	-	TRBJ2-3	-	TGTGCCAGCAGCGGGACTCTTACCACAGATACGCAGTATTTT	CASSGTLTTDTQYF
TRBV10-3	13	TRBD1	TRBJ2-1	-	TGTGCCTCGCAGGGGGCCATGTTCAATGAGCAGTTCTTC	CASQGAMFNEQFF
TRBV7-3	15	-	TRBJ1-2	-	TGTGCCAGCAAACCTGGTACAGGCGGATTCTATGGCTACACCTTC	CASKPGTGGFYGYTF
TRBV28	14	TRBD2	TRBJ2-7	-	TGTGCCAGCAGTTTCAGCGGGGGGTTGTACGAGCAGTACTTC	CASSFSGGLYEQYF
TRBV12-3/TRBV12-4	13	-	TRBJ1-2	-	TGTGCCAGCCAGGGTAGGGCTAACTATGGCTACACCTTC	CASQGRANYGYTF
TRBV2	14	TRBD2	TRBJ2-7	-	TGTGCCAGCAGTGAAGGAGTCAGACTAGCGGAGCGCCAATTC	CASSEGVRLAERQF
TRBV11-3	12	-	TRBJ2-7	-	TGTGCCAGCAGCTGGACTGGGTACGAGCAGTACTTC	CASSWTGYEQYF
TRBV12-3/TRBV12-4	13	-	TRBJ1-5	-	TGTGCCAGCAGTTCGTTTGTGGGTCAGCCCCAGCATTTT	CASSSFVGQPQHF
TRBV30	14	TRBD1	TRBJ1-1	once	TGTGCCTGGAGTTACAGGGGATGGAGCGCTGAAGCTTTCTTT	CAWSYRGWSAEAFF